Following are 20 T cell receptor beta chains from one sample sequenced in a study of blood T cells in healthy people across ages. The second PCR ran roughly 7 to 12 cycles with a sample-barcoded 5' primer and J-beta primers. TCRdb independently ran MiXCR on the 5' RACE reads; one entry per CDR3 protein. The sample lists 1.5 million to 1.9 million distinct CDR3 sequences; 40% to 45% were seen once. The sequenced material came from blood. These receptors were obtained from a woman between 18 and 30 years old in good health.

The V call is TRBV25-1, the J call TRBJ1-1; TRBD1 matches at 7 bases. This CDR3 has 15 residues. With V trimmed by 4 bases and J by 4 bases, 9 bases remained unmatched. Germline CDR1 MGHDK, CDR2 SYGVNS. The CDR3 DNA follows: TGTGCCAGCAGTGCGCCGACAGGGATGGCCACTGAAGCTTTCTTT. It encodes CASSAPTGMATEAFF.

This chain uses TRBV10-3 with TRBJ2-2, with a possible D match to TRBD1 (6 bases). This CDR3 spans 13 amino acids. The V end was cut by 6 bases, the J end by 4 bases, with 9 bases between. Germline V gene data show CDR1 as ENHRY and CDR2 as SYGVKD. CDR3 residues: CAIRQGATGELFF. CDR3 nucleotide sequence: TGTGCCATCAGACAGGGAGCCACCGGGGAGCTGTTTTTT.

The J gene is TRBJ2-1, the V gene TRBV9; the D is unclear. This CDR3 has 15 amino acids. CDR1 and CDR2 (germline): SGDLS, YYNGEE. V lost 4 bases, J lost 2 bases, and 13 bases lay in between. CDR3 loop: CASSPRKGTYNEQFF. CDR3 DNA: TGTGCCAGCAGCCCTCGGAAGGGTACCTACAATGAGCAGTTCTTC. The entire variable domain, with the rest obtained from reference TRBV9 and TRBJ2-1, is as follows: DSGVTQTPKHLITATGQRVTLRCSPRSGDLSVYWYQQSLDQGLQFLIQYYNGEERAKGNILERFSAQQFPDLHSELNLSSLELGDSALYFCASSPRKGTYNEQFFGPGTRLTVL.

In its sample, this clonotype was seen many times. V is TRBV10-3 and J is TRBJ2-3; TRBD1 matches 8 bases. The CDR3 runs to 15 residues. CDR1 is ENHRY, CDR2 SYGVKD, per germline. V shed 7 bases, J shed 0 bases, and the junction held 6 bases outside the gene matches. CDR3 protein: CAIKQGQASTDTQYF. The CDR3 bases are TGTGCCATCAAACAGGGACAGGCTAGCACAGATACGCAGTATTTT.

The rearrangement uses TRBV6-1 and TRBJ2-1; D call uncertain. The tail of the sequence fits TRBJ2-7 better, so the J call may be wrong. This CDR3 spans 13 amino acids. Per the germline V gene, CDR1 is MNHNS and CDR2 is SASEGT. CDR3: CASCQRSYNEQYF. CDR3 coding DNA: TGTGCCAGCTGCCAGAGGTCCTACAATGAGCAGTACTTC.

The CDR3 region has the DNA TGTGCCAGCAGCCAAAACCCCTATAATGGTGAAAAACTGTTTTTT. Protein sequence: CASSQNPYNGEKLFF. V and J are TRBV14 and TRBJ1-4; no definite D call. V was pared by 2 bases and J by 7 bases, with 14 bases between. The CDR3 sequence is 15 residues long. Per the germline V gene, CDR1 is SGHDN and CDR2 is FVKESK. Filled out from reference TRBV14 and TRBJ1-4, the complete variable domain reads EAGVTQFPSHSVIEKGQTVTLRCDPISGHDNLYWYRRVMGKEIKFLLHFVKESKQDESGMPNNRFLAERTGGTYSTLKVQPAELEDSGVYFCASSQNPYNGEKLFFGSGTQLSVL.

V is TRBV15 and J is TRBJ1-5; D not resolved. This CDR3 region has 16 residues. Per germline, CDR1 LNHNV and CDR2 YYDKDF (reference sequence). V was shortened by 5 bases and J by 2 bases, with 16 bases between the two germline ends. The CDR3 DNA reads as TGTGCCACCAGCGAACCGAGGGAGGCGGGCAATCAGCCCCAGCATTTT. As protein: CATSEPREAGNQPQHF.

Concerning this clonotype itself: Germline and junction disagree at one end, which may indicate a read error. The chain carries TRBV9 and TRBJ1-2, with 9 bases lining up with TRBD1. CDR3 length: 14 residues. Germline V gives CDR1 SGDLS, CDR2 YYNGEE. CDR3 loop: CASSTGTGSYRYTF. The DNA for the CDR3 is TGTGCCAGCAGCACCGGGACAGGGTCCTATCGCTACACCTTC.

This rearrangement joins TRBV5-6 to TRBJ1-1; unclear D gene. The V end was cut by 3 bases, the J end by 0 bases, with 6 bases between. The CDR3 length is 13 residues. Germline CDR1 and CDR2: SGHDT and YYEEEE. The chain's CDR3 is CASSWWLNTEAFF. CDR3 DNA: TGTGCCAGCAGCTGGTGGCTGAACACTGAAGCTTTCTTT.

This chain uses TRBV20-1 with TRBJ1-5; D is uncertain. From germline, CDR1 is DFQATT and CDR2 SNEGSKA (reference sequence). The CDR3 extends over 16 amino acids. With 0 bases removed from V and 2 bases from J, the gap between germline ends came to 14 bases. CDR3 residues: CSARDEQAARNQPQHF. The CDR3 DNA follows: TGCAGTGCTAGAGATGAGCAGGCGGCGCGCAATCAGCCCCAGCATTTT.

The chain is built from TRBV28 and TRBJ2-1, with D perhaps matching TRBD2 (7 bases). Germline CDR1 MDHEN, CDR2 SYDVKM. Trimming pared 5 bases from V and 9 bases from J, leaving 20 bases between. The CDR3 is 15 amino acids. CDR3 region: CASSKLGGGPGEQFF. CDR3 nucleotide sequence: TGTGCCAGCAGTAAACTAGGGGGAGGGCCAGGTGAGCAGTTCTTC.

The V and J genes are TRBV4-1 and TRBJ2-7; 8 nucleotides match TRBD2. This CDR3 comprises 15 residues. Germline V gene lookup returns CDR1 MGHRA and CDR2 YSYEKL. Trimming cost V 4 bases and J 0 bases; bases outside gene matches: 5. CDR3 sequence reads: CASSPTAGASYEQYF. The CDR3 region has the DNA TGCGCCAGCAGCCCCACAGCGGGAGCCTCCTACGAGCAGTACTTC.

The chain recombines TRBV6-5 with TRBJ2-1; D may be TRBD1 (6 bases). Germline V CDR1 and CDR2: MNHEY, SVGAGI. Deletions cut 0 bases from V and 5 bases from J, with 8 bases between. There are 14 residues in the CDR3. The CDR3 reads CASSYSTGNNEQFF. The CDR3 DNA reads TGTGCCAGCAGTTACTCCACAGGGAACAATGAGCAGTTCTTC.

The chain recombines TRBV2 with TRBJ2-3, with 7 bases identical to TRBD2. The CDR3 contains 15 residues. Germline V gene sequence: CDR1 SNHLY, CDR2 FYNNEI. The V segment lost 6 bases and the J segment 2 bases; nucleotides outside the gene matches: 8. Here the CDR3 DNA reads TGTGCCAGCAGGGGGGGAGGGACTTCCACAGATACGCAGTATTTT. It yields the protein CASRGGGTSTDTQYF.

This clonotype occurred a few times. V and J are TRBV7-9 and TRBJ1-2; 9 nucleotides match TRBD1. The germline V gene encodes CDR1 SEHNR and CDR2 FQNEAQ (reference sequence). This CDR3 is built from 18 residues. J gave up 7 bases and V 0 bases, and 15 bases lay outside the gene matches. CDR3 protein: CASSLALGQGTDEGGYTF. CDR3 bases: TGTGCCAGCAGCTTAGCCCTTGGACAGGGGACAGACGAGGGTGGCTACACCTTC.

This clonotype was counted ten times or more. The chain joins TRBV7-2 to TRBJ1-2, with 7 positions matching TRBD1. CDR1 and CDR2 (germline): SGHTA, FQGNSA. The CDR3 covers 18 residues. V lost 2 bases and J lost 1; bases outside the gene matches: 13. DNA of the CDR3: TGTGCCAGCAGCTTAAACCCATACGGGACAGATAGTAACTATGGCTACACCTTC. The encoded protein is CASSLNPYGTDSNYGYTF. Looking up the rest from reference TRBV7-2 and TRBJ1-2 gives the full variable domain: GAGVSQSPSNKVTEKGKDVELRCDPISGHTALYWYRQSLGQGLEFLIYFQGNSAPDKSGLPSDRFSAERTGGSVSTLTIQRTQQEDSAVYLCASSLNPYGTDSNYGYTFGSGTRLTVV.

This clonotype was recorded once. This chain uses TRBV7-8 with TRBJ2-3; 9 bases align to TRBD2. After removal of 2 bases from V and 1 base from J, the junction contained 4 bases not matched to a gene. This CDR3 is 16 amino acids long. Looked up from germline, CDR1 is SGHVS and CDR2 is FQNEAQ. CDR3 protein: CASSLSVAGGTDTQYF. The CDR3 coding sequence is TGTGCCAGCAGCTTATCGGTAGCGGGGGGCACAGATACGCAGTATTTT.

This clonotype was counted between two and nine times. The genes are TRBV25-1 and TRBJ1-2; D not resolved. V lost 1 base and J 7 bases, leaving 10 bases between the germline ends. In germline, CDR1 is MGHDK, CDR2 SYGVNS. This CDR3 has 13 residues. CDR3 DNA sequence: TGTGCCAGCAGTGAATCCGTAGGCCCTGGCTACACCTTC. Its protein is CASSESVGPGYTF.

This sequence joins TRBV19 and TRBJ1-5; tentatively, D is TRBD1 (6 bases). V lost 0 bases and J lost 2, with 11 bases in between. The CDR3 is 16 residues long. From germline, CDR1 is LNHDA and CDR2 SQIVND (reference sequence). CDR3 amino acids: CASSIEGAVRNQPQHF. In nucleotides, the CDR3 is TGTGCCAGTAGTATAGAGGGGGCAGTTCGCAATCAGCCCCAGCATTTT.

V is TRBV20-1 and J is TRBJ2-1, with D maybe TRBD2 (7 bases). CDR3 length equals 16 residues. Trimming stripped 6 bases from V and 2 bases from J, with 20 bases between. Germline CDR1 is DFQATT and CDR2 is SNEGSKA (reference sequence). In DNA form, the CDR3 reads TGCAGTGCAGGTTACAGGGAGGGGAACCCCTACAATGAGCAGTTCTTC. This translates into CSAGYREGNPYNEQFF.